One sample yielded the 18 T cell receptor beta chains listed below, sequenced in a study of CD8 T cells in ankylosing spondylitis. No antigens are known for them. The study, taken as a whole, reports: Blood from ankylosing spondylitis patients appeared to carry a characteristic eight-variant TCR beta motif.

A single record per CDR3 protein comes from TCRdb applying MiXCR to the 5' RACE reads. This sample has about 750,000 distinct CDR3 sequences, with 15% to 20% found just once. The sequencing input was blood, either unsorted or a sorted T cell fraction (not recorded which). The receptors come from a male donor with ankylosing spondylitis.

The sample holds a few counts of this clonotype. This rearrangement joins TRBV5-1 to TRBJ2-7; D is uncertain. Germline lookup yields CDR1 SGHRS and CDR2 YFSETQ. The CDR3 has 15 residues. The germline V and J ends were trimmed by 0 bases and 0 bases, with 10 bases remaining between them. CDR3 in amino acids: CASSLVGQSSYEQYF. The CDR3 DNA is TGCGCCAGCAGCTTGGTAGGGCAGAGCTCCTACGAGCAGTACTTC. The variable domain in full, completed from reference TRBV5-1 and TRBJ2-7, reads KAGVTQTPRYLIKTRGQQVTLSCSPISGHRSVSWYQQTPGQGLQFLFEYFSETQRNKGNFPGRFSGRQFSNSRSEMNVSTLELGDSALYLCASSLVGQSSYEQYFGPGTRLTVT.

Here the CDR3 DNA reads TGTGCCAGCAGCAAAAAGGGTGGGGCGGGGTGTCCCCACTCCTACGAGCAGTACTTC. Translating gives CASSKKGGAGCPHSYEQYF. This chain connects TRBV21-1 to TRBJ2-7; the table's TRBD1 call for D was not verified on the DNA. TRBV21-1 is a recognized pseudogene. The CDR3 totals 19 residues.

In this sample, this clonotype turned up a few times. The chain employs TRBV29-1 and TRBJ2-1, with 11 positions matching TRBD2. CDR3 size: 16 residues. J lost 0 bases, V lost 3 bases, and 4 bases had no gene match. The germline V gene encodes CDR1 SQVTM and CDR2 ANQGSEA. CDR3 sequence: CSVDRLAGNSYNEQFF. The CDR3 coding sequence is TGCAGCGTTGACAGACTAGCGGGAAACTCCTACAATGAGCAGTTCTTC.

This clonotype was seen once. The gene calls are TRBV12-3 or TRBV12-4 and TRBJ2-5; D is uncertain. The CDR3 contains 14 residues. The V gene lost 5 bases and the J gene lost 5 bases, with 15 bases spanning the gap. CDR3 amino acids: CASSPGPDLETQYF. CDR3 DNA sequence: TGTGCCAGCAGTCCCGGACCCGACTTGGAGACCCAGTACTTC.

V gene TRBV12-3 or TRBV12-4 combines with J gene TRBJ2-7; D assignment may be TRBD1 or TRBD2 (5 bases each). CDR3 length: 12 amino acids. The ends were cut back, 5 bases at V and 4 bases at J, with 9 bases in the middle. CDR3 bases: TGTGCCAGCAGTCGGGACCATTACGAGCAGTACTTC. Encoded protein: CASSRDHYEQYF.

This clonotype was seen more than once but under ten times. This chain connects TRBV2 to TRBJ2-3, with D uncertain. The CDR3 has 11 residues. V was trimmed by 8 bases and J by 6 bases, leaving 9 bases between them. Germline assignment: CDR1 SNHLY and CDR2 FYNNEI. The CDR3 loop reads CASLSGDTQYF. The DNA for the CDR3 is TGTGCCAGCCTAAGTGGGGATACGCAGTATTTT.

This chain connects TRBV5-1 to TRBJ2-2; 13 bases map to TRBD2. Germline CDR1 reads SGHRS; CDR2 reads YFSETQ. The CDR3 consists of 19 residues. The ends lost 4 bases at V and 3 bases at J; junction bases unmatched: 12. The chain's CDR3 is CASSRKAAGLAGDTGELFF. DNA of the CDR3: TGCGCCAGCAGCCGTAAGGCCGCCGGACTAGCGGGGGACACCGGGGAGCTGTTTTTT.

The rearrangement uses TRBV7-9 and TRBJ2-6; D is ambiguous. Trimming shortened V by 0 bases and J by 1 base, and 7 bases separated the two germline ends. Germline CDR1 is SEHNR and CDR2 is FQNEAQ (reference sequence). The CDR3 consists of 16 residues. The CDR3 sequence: CASSLASPSGANVLTF. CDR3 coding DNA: TGTGCCAGCAGCTTAGCGAGCCCGTCTGGGGCCAACGTCCTGACTTTC.

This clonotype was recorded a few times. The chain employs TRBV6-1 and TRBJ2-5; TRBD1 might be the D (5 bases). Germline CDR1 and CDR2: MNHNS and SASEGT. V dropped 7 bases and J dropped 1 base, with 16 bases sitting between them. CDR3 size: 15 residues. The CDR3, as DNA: TGTGCCAGCACCCAAAGGGGTAGGGGCCAAGAGACCCAGTACTTC. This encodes CASTQRGRGQETQYF.

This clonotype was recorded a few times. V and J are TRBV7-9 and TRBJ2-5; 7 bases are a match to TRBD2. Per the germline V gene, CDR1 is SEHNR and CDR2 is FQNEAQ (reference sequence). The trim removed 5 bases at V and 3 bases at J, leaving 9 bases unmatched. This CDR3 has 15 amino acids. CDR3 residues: CASSHSRLAEETQYF. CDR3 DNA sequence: TGTGCCAGCAGCCACTCCCGGCTAGCGGAAGAGACCCAGTACTTC.

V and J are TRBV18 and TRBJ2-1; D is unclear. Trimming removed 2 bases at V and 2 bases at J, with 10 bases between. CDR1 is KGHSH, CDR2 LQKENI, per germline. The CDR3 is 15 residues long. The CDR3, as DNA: TGTGCCAGCTCACCAGTCGCCTTAACCTACAATGAGCAGTTCTTC. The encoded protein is CASSPVALTYNEQFF.

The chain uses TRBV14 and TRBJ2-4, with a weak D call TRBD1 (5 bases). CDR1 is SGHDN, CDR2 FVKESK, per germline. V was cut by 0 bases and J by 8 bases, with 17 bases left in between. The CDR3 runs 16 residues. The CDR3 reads CASSQEVRAQGDIQYF. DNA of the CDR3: TGTGCCAGCAGCCAAGAGGTACGCGCCCAAGGGGACATTCAGTACTTC.

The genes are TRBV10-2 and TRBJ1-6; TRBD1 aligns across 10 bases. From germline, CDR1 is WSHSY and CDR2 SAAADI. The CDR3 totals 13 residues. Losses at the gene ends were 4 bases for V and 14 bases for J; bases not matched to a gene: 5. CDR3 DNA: TGCGCCAGCAGTGGGGACAGGGGTGGGGCCCTCCACTTT. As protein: CASSGDRGGALHF.

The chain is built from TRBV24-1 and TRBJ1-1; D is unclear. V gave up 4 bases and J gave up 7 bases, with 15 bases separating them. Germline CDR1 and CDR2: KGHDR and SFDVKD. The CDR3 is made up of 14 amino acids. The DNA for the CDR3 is TGTGCCACCAGTGAACTGGGAAGGCCCAGTGAAGCTTTCTTT. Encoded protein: CATSELGRPSEAFF.

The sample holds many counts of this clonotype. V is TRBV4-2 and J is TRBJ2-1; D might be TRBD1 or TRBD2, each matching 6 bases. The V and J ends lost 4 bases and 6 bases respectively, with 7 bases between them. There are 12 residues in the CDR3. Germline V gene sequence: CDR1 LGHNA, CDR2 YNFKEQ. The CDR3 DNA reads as TGTGCCAGCAGCCGGGGGGCCAATGAGCAGTTCTTC. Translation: CASSRGANEQFF.

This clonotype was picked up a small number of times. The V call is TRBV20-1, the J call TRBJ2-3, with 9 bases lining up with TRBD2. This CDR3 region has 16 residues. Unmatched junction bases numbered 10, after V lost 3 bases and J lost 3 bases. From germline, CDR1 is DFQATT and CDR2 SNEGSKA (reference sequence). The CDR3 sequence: CSARGAREGHTDTQYF. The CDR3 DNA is TGCAGTGCTAGGGGGGCGCGGGAGGGCCATACAGATACGCAGTATTTT.

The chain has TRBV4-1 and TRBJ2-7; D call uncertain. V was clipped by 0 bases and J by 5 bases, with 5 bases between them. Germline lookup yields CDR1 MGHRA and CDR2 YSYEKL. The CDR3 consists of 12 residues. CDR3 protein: CASSQEGNEQYF. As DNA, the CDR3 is TGCGCCAGCAGCCAAGAGGGGAACGAGCAGTACTTC.

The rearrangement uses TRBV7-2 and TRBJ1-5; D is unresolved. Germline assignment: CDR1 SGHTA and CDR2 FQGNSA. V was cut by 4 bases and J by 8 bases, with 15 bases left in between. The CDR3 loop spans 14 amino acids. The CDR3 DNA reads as TGTGCCAGCAGCTCACCGGGAGCCTGGGAGCCCCAGCATTTT. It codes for CASSSPGAWEPQHF. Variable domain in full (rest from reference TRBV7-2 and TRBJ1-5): GAGVSQSPSNKVTEKGKDVELRCDPISGHTALYWYRQSLGQGLEFLIYFQGNSAPDKSGLPSDRFSAERTGGSVSTLTIQRTQQEDSAVYLCASSSPGAWEPQHFGDGTRLSIL.